This section outlines one T cell receptor beta chain sequence together with its context. The data originate from a study of blood T cell repertoires in COVID-19. Study background: In each case, the material was cDNA or gDNA derived from T cells, B-cell-depleted T cells, or PBMCs.

As originally analysed: Nucleated cell number was recorded as an estimate derived from reference gene primer amplification. Some clones are missing from TCRdb's copy, which holds only in-frame ones; the method was immunoSEQ multiplex PCR. V, J and clone size are taken as reported in that table, and D and trimming were inferred from the DNA itself. The table shows hundreds of thousands of clones, with 88% occurring only once. In germline, CDR1 is SGHDT, CDR2 YYEEEE. The CDR3 consists of 15 residues. The germline V and J ends were trimmed by 2 bases and 2 bases, with 12 bases remaining between them. Source material: peripheral blood. The receptor was isolated from a man aged 18-30 years with active or convalescent COVID-19. The chain employs TRBV5-6 and TRBJ2-3; possible D gene TRBD1, 5 bases. The CDR3 here is CASSLLVTATDTQYF. As DNA, the CDR3 is TGTGCCAGCAGCTTACTGGTGACAGCCACAGATACGCAGTATTTT. The variable domain in full, completed from reference TRBV5-6 and TRBJ2-3, reads DAGVTQSPTHLIKTRGQQVTLRCSPKSGHDTVSWYQQALGQGPQFIFQYYEEEERQRGNFPDRFSGHQFPNYSSELNVNALLLGDSALYLCASSLLVTATDTQYFGPGTRLTVL.